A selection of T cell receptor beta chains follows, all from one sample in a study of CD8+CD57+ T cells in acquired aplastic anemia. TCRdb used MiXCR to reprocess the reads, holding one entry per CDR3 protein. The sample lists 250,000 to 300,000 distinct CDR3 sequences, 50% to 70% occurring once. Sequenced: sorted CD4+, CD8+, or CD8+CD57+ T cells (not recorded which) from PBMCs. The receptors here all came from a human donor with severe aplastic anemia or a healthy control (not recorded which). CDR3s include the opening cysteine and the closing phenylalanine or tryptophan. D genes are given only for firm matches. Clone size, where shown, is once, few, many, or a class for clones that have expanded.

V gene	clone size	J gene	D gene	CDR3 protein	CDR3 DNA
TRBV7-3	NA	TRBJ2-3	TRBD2	CASSPFEGGPTDTQYF	TGTGCCAGCAGCCCGTTCGAGGGAGGGCCTACAGATACGCAGTATTTT
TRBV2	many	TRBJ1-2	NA	CASTGETNYGYTF	TGTGCCAGCACAGGGGAAACTAACTATGGCTACACCTTC
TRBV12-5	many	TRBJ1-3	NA	CASGLLAGNTIYF	TGTGCTAGTGGTTTGCTGGCTGGAAACACCATATATTTT
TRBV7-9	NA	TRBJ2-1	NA	CASSLGFNNEQFF	TGTGCCAGCAGCTTAGGGTTTAACAATGAGCAGTTCTTC
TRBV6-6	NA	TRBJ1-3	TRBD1	CASRDRGRDTIYF	TGTGCCAGCAGAGACAGGGGAAGGGACACCATATATTTT
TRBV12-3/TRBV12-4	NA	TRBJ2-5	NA	CASGPAARAQYF	TGTGCCAGCGGTCCAGCTGCCCGGGCCCAGTACTTC
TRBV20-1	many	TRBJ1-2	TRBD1	CSARRGTESRYGYTF	TGCAGTGCTAGGAGGGGGACAGAATCAAGATATGGCTACACCTTC
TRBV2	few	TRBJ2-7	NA	CASRVGSYEQYF	TGTGCCAGCAGGGTAGGGTCCTACGAGCAGTACTTC
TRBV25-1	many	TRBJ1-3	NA	CASSSGAGNTIYF	TGTGCCAGCAGTTCCGGTGCAGGAAACACCATATATTTT
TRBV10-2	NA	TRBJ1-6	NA	CASSESSRVVNSPLHF	TGCGCCAGCAGTGAGTCTTCCAGGGTAGTGAATTCACCCCTCCACTTT
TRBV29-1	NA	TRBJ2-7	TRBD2	CSAAPGLAGYEQYF	TGCAGCGCAGCACCGGGACTAGCGGGATACGAGCAGTACTTC
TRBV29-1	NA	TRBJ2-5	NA	CSGEDRRETQYF	TGCAGCGGGGAGGACCGGAGAGAGACCCAGTACTTC
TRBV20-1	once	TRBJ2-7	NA	CSALETQAEQYF	TGCAGTGCTCTAGAGACCCAGGCCGAGCAGTACTTC
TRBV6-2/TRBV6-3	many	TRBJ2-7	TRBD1	CASRGTGFYEQYF	TGTGCCAGCAGGGGGACAGGGTTCTACGAGCAGTACTTC
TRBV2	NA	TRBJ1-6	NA	CASSLDLWALHF	TGTGCCAGCAGTCTGGACTTATGGGCCCTCCACTTT
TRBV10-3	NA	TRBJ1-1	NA	CAISLRNTEAFF	TGTGCCATCAGCTTGCGGAACACTGAAGCTTTCTTT
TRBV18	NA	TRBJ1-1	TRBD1	CASSPDPGQGGKAFF	TGTGCCAGCTCACCAGACCCGGGACAGGGAGGAAAAGCTTTCTTT
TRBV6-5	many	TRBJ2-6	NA	CASSYSRGAPGANVLTF	TGTGCCAGCAGTTACTCGAGAGGAGCCCCTGGGGCCAACGTCCTGACTTTC
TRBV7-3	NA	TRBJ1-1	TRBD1	CSSSLNAGGDTEAFF	TGTTCCAGCAGCTTAAATGCAGGGGGGGACACTGAAGCTTTCTTT
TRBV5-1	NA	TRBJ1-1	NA	CASSQDGNTEAFF	TGCGCCAGCAGTCAGGACGGCAACACTGAAGCTTTCTTT